This T cell receptor (beta chain) originates from a study of shared clonotypes between healthy human individuals. Findings and limits, study-wide: With four donors compared, about 5% of naive CD4 clonotypes were shared.

CDR1 is MDHEN, CDR2 SYDVKM, per germline. The CDR3 has 11 amino acids. Trimming shortened V by 5 bases and J by 5 bases, and 4 bases separated the two germline ends. Repertoires were generated with immunoSEQ multiplex PCR, while TCRdb's copy carries only in-frame clones and drops some. The profile shows around 2,000,000 clones, 85% to 95% of them singletons. The table lists this clone with a few counts. The antigen is not known. In the naive CD8 group, cells lacked CD45RO and were positively selected for CCR7, so terminally differentiated effector memory CD45RA+ cells were left out. This receptor was taken from a young man in good health. Some clones in this sample may be carry-over from other donors' samples. The V and J genes are TRBV28 and TRBJ1-5; D ambiguous. The sample consisted of naive CD8+ T cells from PBMCs. The chain's CDR3 is CASSNDQPQHF. CDR3 nucleotide sequence: TGTGCCAGCAGTAATGATCAGCCCCAGCATTTT.